Each of the 13 T cell receptor beta chains below was sequenced from the same sample in a study of OX40 agonist ivuxolimab in advanced cancers. The repertoire was sequenced with immunoSEQ multiplex PCR; TCRdb's copy has only in-frame clones and lacks some. The sample lists fewer than 85,000 clones; 86% were seen once. The starting material was CD4+ or CD8+ T cells sorted from blood, obtained in a trial of the OX40 agonist ivuxolimab. The source is an adult with an advanced solid tumor such as melanoma, head and neck, liver or kidney cancer.

The chain is built from TRBV4-3 and TRBJ2-7, with 8 bases identical to TRBD1. CDR1 and CDR2 from the germline V gene are LGHNA and YSLEER. Trimming cost V 2 bases and J 4 bases; bases outside gene matches: 10. CDR3 length equals 16 residues. The CDR3 bases are TGCGCCAGCAGCCAACTAGGACAGGGACCCCTTTACGAGCAGTACTTC. Translation: CASSQLGQGPLYEQYF.

The chain uses TRBV7-9 and TRBJ1-5, with 8 bases lining up with TRBD1. The CDR3 is made up of 16 amino acids. The junction had 9 bases not matched to a gene; V was cut back by 4 bases and J by 4 bases. Germline lookup yields CDR1 SEHNR and CDR2 FQNEAQ (reference sequence). CDR3 sequence reads: CASSSLGDRLNQPQHF. CDR3 coding DNA: TGTGCCAGCAGCTCACTGGGGGACAGGCTGAATCAGCCCCAGCATTTT. The full variable domain, completed using reference TRBV7-9 and TRBJ1-5, is DTGVSQNPRHKITKRGQNVTFRCDPISEHNRLYWYRQTLGQGPEFLTYFQNEAQLEKSRLLSDRFSAERPKGSFSTLEIQRTEQGDSAMYLCASSSLGDRLNQPQHFGDGTRLSIL.

This clone has more than one count but fewer than ten. This sequence joins TRBV2 and TRBJ2-7; 12 positions agree with TRBD2. This CDR3 is built from 19 residues. J lost 0 bases, V lost 4 bases, and 13 bases had no gene match. CDR1 and CDR2 from the germline V gene are SNHLY and FYNNEI. The CDR3 here is CASSGPQASSGRASYEQYF. The CDR3 DNA reads TGTGCCAGCAGTGGACCACAGGCCTCTAGCGGGAGGGCCTCCTACGAGCAGTACTTC. The entire variable domain, with the rest obtained from reference TRBV2 and TRBJ2-7, is as follows: EPEVTQTPSHQVTQMGQEVILRCVPISNHLYFYWYRQILGQKVEFLVSFYNNEISEKSEIFDDQFSVERPDGSNFTLKIRSTKLEDSAMYFCASSGPQASSGRASYEQYFGPGTRLTVT.

The V gene is TRBV19, the J gene TRBJ1-5; 7 nucleotides agree with TRBD1. The germline V gene encodes CDR1 LNHDA and CDR2 SQIVND (reference sequence). Losses at the gene ends were 4 bases for V and 0 bases for J; bases not matched to a gene: 3. There are 15 residues in the CDR3. CDR3 loop: CASSNQGDSNQPQHF. Written as DNA, the CDR3 is TGTGCCAGTAGTAATCAGGGGGATAGCAATCAGCCCCAGCATTTT.

The gene calls are TRBV25-1 and TRBJ2-4, with 9 bases lining up with TRBD1. Germline trimming cut 6 bases from V and 4 bases from J; bases unmatched to any gene: 7. CDR3 size: 15 residues. Germline lookup yields CDR1 MGHDK and CDR2 SYGVNS. The DNA of the CDR3 is TGTGCCAGCAGCCGAGTGGGACAGGGAAAAAACATTCAGTACTTC. This codes for CASSRVGQGKNIQYF.

CDR3 region: CASSFRTDLNSPLHF. The CDR3 DNA is TGTGCCAGCAGCTTTAGGACAGACCTTAATTCACCCCTCCACTTT. V and J are TRBV11-2 and TRBJ1-6, with a possible D match to TRBD1 (6 bases). The CDR3 length is 15 residues. Trimming left V 3 bases short and J 6 bases short, with 12 bases between. The germline gives CDR1 SGHAT, CDR2 FQNNGV. The whole variable domain, filled in from reference TRBV11-2 and TRBJ1-6, reads EAGVAQSPRYKIIEKRQSVAFWCNPISGHATLYWYQQILGQGPKLLIQFQNNGVVDDSQLPKDRFSAERLKGVDSTLKIQPAKLEDSAVYLCASSFRTDLNSPLHFGNGTRLTVT.

The chain uses TRBV7-8 and TRBJ2-7; maybe TRBD2 (6 bases). The CDR3 contains 16 residues. V dropped 5 bases and J dropped 0 bases, with 17 bases sitting between them. Germline V gene sequence: CDR1 SGHVS, CDR2 FQNEAQ. The CDR3 nucleotides read TGTGCCAGCAGCCCTCCCGGAGGGGAATACTCCTACGAGCAGTACTTC. Translated: CASSPPGGEYSYEQYF.

The J gene is TRBJ1-2, the V gene TRBV2; D gene uncertain. The CDR3 has 12 amino acids. The germline V gene encodes CDR1 SNHLY and CDR2 FYNNEI. Trimming stripped 7 bases from V and 5 bases from J, with 11 bases between. The CDR3 loop reads CASKEVGYGYTF. The CDR3, as DNA: TGTGCCAGCAAGGAGGTTGGGTATGGCTACACCTTC.

This rearrangement joins TRBV5-1 to TRBJ2-3; 9 bases match TRBD2. V shed 1 base and J 4 bases; nucleotides not matched to a gene: 7. The CDR3 extends over 16 amino acids. Germline V CDR1 and CDR2: SGHRS, YFSETQ. This CDR3 reads CASSLWIAGAADTQYF. The CDR3 DNA reads TGCGCCAGCAGCTTGTGGATAGCGGGGGCTGCAGATACGCAGTATTTT.

The gene calls are TRBV20-1 and TRBJ1-3; no firm D call. This CDR3 is built from 11 residues. V dropped 2 bases and J dropped 8 bases, with 7 bases sitting between them. Germline CDR1 and CDR2: DFQATT and SNEGSKA (reference sequence). The DNA for the CDR3 is TGCAGTGCTAGACCGGAAGACACCATATATTTT. It specifies CSARPEDTIYF.

J is TRBJ1-4 and V is TRBV9, with no clear D. The CDR3 sequence is 15 residues long. Germline CDR1 and CDR2: SGDLS and YYNGEE. V lost 7 bases to trimming and J lost 0 bases, with 13 bases between them. In DNA form, the CDR3 reads TGTGCCAGCGGAGGTAGGAGTGCAACTAATGAAAAACTGTTTTTT. Protein product: CASGGRSATNEKLFF.

This clone has a single count. V and J are TRBV6-5 and TRBJ2-7, with TRBD2 matching 8 bases. This CDR3 is built from 14 residues. The trim removed 2 bases at V and 2 bases at J, leaving 2 bases unmatched. Germline CDR1 is MNHEY and CDR2 is SVGAGI. The CDR3 region is CASSYAGGPYEQYF. The CDR3, as DNA: TGTGCCAGCAGTTACGCGGGGGGACCCTACGAGCAGTACTTC.

The rearrangement joins TRBV18 to TRBJ2-1, with TRBD2 identical over 8 bases. CDR1 is KGHSH and CDR2 is LQKENI in the germline V gene. J lost 4 bases, V lost 6 bases, and 8 bases had no gene match. The length of the CDR3 is 15 residues. The CDR3 nucleotides read TGTGCCAGCTCCCTCGCTAGCGGGTCATACAATGAGCAGTTCTTC. Residues: CASSLASGSYNEQFF.